Presented here are 30 T cell receptor beta chains from one specimen sequenced in a study of T cell responses to AZD1222 COVID-19 vaccine. Sequenced by immunoSEQ multiplex PCR; TCRdb stores in-frame clones only, minus some. This table holds about 21,000 clones, 82% found once. Sequenced material: peripheral blood, taken on day 0 of AZD1222 vaccination. These receptors originate from an adult in good health.

The V call is TRBV4-2, the J call TRBJ1-3; 9 bases are shared with TRBD1. The trim removed 0 bases at V and 7 bases at J, leaving 4 bases unmatched. CDR3 length: 15 amino acids. CDR1 and CDR2 (germline): LGHNA, YNFKEQ. CDR3 DNA: TGTGCCAGCAGCCAAGACGGGACAGGGAAGAACACCATATATTTT. This codes for CASSQDGTGKNTIYF.

This chain uses TRBV3-1 (or the pseudogene TRBV3-2) with TRBJ2-2; D remains ambiguous. Trimming took off 4 bases at V and 4 bases at J, with 10 bases between the two ends. CDR1 is LGHDT and CDR2 is YNNKEL in the germline V gene (reference sequence). The CDR3 runs to 14 residues. The CDR3 region has the DNA TGTGCCAGCAGCCCGAACTCCTTCACCGGGGAGCTGTTTTTT. Its translation: CASSPNSFTGELFF.

This rearrangement joins TRBV27 to TRBJ2-3, with a tentative D call TRBD2 (5 bases). The V gene's germline CDR1 is MNHEY and CDR2 SMNVEV (reference sequence). There are 14 residues in the CDR3. The ends were cut back, 2 bases at V and 5 bases at J, with 11 bases in the middle. The CDR3 DNA reads as TGTGCCAGCAGTTTAAGAGGGATCCTAGATACGCAGTATTTT. This translates into CASSLRGILDTQYF.

This chain uses TRBV27 with TRBJ2-1; 9 bases fit TRBD1. The CDR3 has 14 amino acids. V was pared by 8 bases and J by 8 bases, with 10 bases of the junction left unmatched. Germline CDR1 is MNHEY and CDR2 is SMNVEV (reference sequence). CDR3 region: CASRIQGAGDEQFF. The CDR3 region has the DNA TGTGCCAGCCGTATACAGGGGGCAGGCGATGAGCAGTTCTTC.

This chain joins TRBV19 and TRBJ1-1; unclear D gene. V lost 6 bases and J lost 3, with 17 bases in between. This CDR3 comprises 15 residues. The germline V gene has CDR1 LNHDA and CDR2 SQIVND (reference sequence). The CDR3 bases are TGTGCCAGTAGCCTACAAGGGTCGGGGTACACTGAAGCTTTCTTT. Protein sequence: CASSLQGSGYTEAFF.

This clone has a single count. The rearrangement joins TRBV28 to TRBJ2-7; TRBD1 matches 10 bases. The germline V gene has CDR1 MDHEN and CDR2 SYDVKM. V lost 5 bases, J lost 4 bases, and 8 bases stayed unmatched. CDR3 length equals 15 residues. Written as DNA, the CDR3 is TGTGCCAGCAGTCCGAGGACAGGGGGTCGGTACGAGCAGTACTTC. As protein: CASSPRTGGRYEQYF. Full variable domain (outside the CDR3, taken from reference TRBV28 and TRBJ2-7): DVKVTQSSRYLVKRTGEKVFLECVQDMDHENMFWYRQDPGLGLRLIYFSYDVKMKEKGDIPEGYSVSREKKERFSLILESASTNQTSMYLCASSPRTGGRYEQYFGPGTRLTVT.

This chain uses TRBV30 with TRBJ2-3; a weak D match, TRBD2 (6 bases). V gave up 0 bases and J gave up 2 bases, with 15 bases separating them. Germline V lookup: CDR1 GTSNPN, CDR2 SVGIG (reference sequence). The CDR3 is made up of 16 amino acids. CDR3 in amino acids: CAWSVGASDFTDTQYF. In DNA, the CDR3 is TGTGCCTGGAGTGTAGGTGCTAGCGATTTCACAGATACGCAGTATTTT.

The chain carries TRBV18 and TRBJ1-3, with D maybe TRBD1 (6 bases). CDR3 size: 15 residues. CDR1 KGHSH and CDR2 LQKENI come from the germline V gene. V gave up 2 bases and J gave up 2 bases, with 10 bases separating them. The CDR3 sequence: CASSPTQGAGNTIYF. CDR3 DNA: TGTGCCAGCTCACCAACACAGGGCGCTGGAAACACCATATATTTT. The variable domain in full, completed from reference TRBV18 and TRBJ1-3, reads NAGVMQNPRHLVRRRGQEARLRCSPMKGHSHVYWYRQLPEEGLKFMVYLQKENIIDESGMPKERFSAEFPKEGPSILRIQQVVRGDSAAYFCASSPTQGAGNTIYFGEGSWLTVV.

This rearrangement joins TRBV7-2 to TRBJ2-7; no definite D call. Per the germline V gene, CDR1 is SGHTA and CDR2 is FQGNSA. Trimming took off 1 base at V and 1 base at J, with 5 bases between the two ends. The CDR3 is made up of 13 amino acids. DNA for the CDR3: TGTGCCAGCAGCTTAGGCAGATCCTACGAGCAGTACTTC. Amino acid sequence: CASSLGRSYEQYF.

This chain uses TRBV5-5 with TRBJ2-1, with TRBD1 matching 10 bases. Trimming at V came to 6 bases and at J to 7 bases, leaving 7 bases not matched to a gene. This CDR3 region has 14 residues. Germline V lookup: CDR1 SGHKS, CDR2 YYEKEE (reference sequence). CDR3 coding DNA: TGTGCCAGCATTCGACAGGGGGCGACGAATGAGCAGTTCTTC. Its translation: CASIRQGATNEQFF. The whole variable domain, filled in from reference TRBV5-5 and TRBJ2-1, reads DAGVTQSPTHLIKTRGQQVTLRCSPISGHKSVSWYQQVLGQGPQFIFQYYEKEERGRGNFPDRFSARQFPNYSSELNVNALLLGDSALYLCASIRQGATNEQFFGPGTRLTVL.

The chain couples TRBV19 to TRBJ2-7; possibly TRBD1 for D (6 bases). In germline, CDR1 is LNHDA, CDR2 SQIVND (reference sequence). The CDR3 consists of 14 residues. Trimming took 3 bases from V and 3 from J, leaving 12 bases between them. Here the CDR3 reads CASSIAQGVYEQYF. The CDR3 nucleotides are TGTGCCAGTAGTATCGCACAGGGAGTCTACGAGCAGTACTTC.

V and J are TRBV12-3 or TRBV12-4 and TRBJ2-3, with D hard to call. CDR3 length equals 11 residues. V was shortened by 8 bases and J by 4 bases, with 7 bases between the two germline ends. In nucleotides, the CDR3 is TGTGCCAGCGTGAAGGCAGATACGCAGTATTTT. Its translation is CASVKADTQYF.

The genes are TRBV5-1 and TRBJ2-2, with a weak D call TRBD1 (5 bases). CDR1 and CDR2 (germline): SGHRS, YFSETQ. The V end was cut by 0 bases, the J end by 8 bases, with 8 bases between. This CDR3 comprises 13 residues. The chain's CDR3 is CASSLAQGGELFF. CDR3 DNA sequence: TGCGCCAGCAGCTTGGCGCAGGGTGGGGAGCTGTTTTTT.

The chain's CDR3 is CASSIQGDTQYF. The CDR3 DNA reads TGTGCCAGCAGCATACAGGGAGATACGCAGTATTTT. This rearrangement joins TRBV11-2 to TRBJ2-3; maybe TRBD1 (6 bases). The CDR3 runs 12 residues. V lost 5 bases and J 5 bases, leaving 8 bases between the germline ends. Germline V gene lookup returns CDR1 SGHAT and CDR2 FQNNGV.

The V call is TRBV5-1, the J call TRBJ2-1; D is perhaps TRBD1 or TRBD2 (6 bases each). Trimming stripped 6 bases from V and 2 bases from J, with 12 bases between. The CDR3 extends over 14 amino acids. The germline V gene has CDR1 SGHRS and CDR2 YFSETQ. The CDR3 loop is CASTLGGPYNEQFF. The CDR3 DNA is TGCGCCAGCACCCTCGGGGGCCCCTACAATGAGCAGTTCTTC.

The chain carries TRBV27 and TRBJ1-6; no clear D gene. This CDR3 spans 15 amino acids. The ends were cut back, 3 bases at V and 0 bases at J, with 6 bases in the middle. The germline V gene encodes CDR1 MNHEY and CDR2 SMNVEV (reference sequence). The CDR3 region has the DNA TGTGCCAGCAGTTTCGGGAGCTCCTATAATTCACCCCTCCACTTT. This sequence encodes CASSFGSSYNSPLHF.

J is TRBJ2-7 and V is TRBV7-2; D perhaps matches TRBD2 (5 bases). Trimming left V 5 bases short and J 7 bases short, with 15 bases between. Germline CDR1 is SGHTA and CDR2 is FQGNSA. The CDR3 spans 13 residues. The CDR3 DNA follows: TGTGCCAGCAGCCCTGGGGTAGCGAGGGAGCAGTACTTC. Its translation: CASSPGVAREQYF.

V is TRBV7-2 and J is TRBJ1-2; 8 bases map to TRBD1. Germline V gene data show CDR1 as SGHTA and CDR2 as FQGNSA. J lost 1 base, V lost 3 bases, and 4 bases had no gene match. CDR3 size: 15 residues. CDR3: CASSLRDRRNYGYTF. The DNA for the CDR3 is TGTGCCAGCAGCTTGAGGGACAGGCGTAACTATGGCTACACCTTC.

V is TRBV19 and J is TRBJ2-7; 7 bases agree with TRBD2. Per germline, CDR1 LNHDA and CDR2 SQIVND (reference sequence). CDR3 length: 15 amino acids. The V segment lost 7 bases and the J segment 0 bases; nucleotides outside the gene matches: 9. This CDR3 reads CASKPSGGSSYEQYF. Written as DNA, the CDR3 is TGTGCCAGTAAACCCTCGGGCGGGAGCTCCTACGAGCAGTACTTC.

This clone has just a few counts. The chain couples TRBV4-1 to TRBJ2-1; 12 positions agree with TRBD2. The CDR3 covers 19 residues. The germline CDR1 and CDR2 sequences are MGHRA and YSYEKL. The J segment lost 1 base and the V segment lost 4 bases, leaving 11 bases of the junction unmatched. Here the CDR3 reads CASSPGPSGTSGSYNEQFF. In DNA, the CDR3 is TGCGCCAGCAGCCCAGGCCCCTCCGGGACTAGCGGGTCCTACAATGAGCAGTTCTTC.

This chain joins TRBV7-9 and TRBJ2-7; TRBD1 aligns across 11 bases. The CDR3 contains 18 residues. CDR1 and CDR2 (germline): SEHNR, FQNEAQ (reference sequence). With V trimmed by 5 bases and J by 4 bases, 16 bases remained unmatched. The CDR3 region is CASSHSFTDRGLRYEQYF. Written as DNA, the CDR3 is TGTGCCAGCAGCCATAGCTTTACGGACAGGGGGCTCCGTTACGAGCAGTACTTC.

The CDR3 protein is CASSPWATHTGELFF. The DNA for the CDR3 is TGTGCCAGCAGCCCCTGGGCTACCCACACCGGGGAGCTGTTTTTT. The chain combines TRBV7-2 with TRBJ2-2; D is unclear. V was cut by 5 bases and J by 3 bases, with 13 bases left in between. CDR3 size: 15 residues. Per germline, CDR1 SGHTA and CDR2 FQGNSA.

This chain joins TRBV20-1 and TRBJ2-3; 8 bases fit TRBD2. The junction had 9 bases not matched to a gene; V was cut back by 3 bases and J by 1 base. The germline gives CDR1 DFQATT, CDR2 SNEGSKA (reference sequence). CDR3 length equals 16 residues. The CDR3 region has the DNA TGCAGTGCTAGTAGCGGGGCGGCAGGAGGCACAGATACGCAGTATTTT. Protein product: CSASSGAAGGTDTQYF.

V and J are TRBV18 and TRBJ1-5; TRBD1 might be the D (6 bases). The V and J ends lost 2 bases and 1 base respectively, with 18 bases between them. The CDR3 sequence is 18 residues long. CDR1 is KGHSH, CDR2 LQKENI, per germline. The CDR3 nucleotides are TGTGCCAGCTCACCAGGCCTCTCTGGGGGCTTGAGCAATCAGCCCCAGCATTTT. It specifies CASSPGLSGGLSNQPQHF.

The chain uses TRBV11-2 and TRBJ2-1, with TRBD2 matching 10 bases. There are 16 residues in the CDR3. The V gene's germline CDR1 is SGHAT and CDR2 FQNNGV. The trim removed 4 bases at V and 2 bases at J, leaving 5 bases unmatched. The CDR3: CASSSVAGGTYNEQFF. The CDR3 DNA sequence: TGTGCCAGCAGCTCAGTAGCGGGAGGAACCTACAATGAGCAGTTCTTC.

The chain has TRBV7-2 and TRBJ2-3; possible D gene TRBD1, 5 bases. This CDR3 is 13 amino acids long. The V end lost 5 bases, the J end lost 11 bases, and 17 bases lay between the germline ends. In germline, CDR1 is SGHTA, CDR2 FQGNSA. The CDR3 here is CASSSSGAMMQYF. CDR3 in DNA: TGTGCCAGCAGCAGCAGTGGGGCGATGATGCAGTATTTT.

The genes are TRBV6-5 and TRBJ1-6; TRBD1 agrees at 7 bases. Germline CDR1 and CDR2: MNHEY and SVGAGI. With 8 bases clipped from V and 8 bases from J, the junction kept 6 bases outside the gene matches. The CDR3 totals 13 residues. CDR3: CASRDREYSPLHF. CDR3 DNA sequence: TGTGCCAGCCGAGACAGGGAGTATTCACCCCTCCACTTT.

The chain has TRBV7-8 and TRBJ2-7; 7 bases are a match to TRBD2. Germline CDR1 SGHVS, CDR2 FQNEAQ. V lost 1 base to trimming and J lost 0 bases; unmatched junction nucleotides: 3. This CDR3 has 15 amino acids. CDR3 in amino acids: CASSLEGGSSYEQYF. CDR3 nucleotide sequence: TGTGCCAGCAGCTTAGAGGGCGGGAGCTCCTACGAGCAGTACTTC.

The chain uses TRBV5-1 and TRBJ2-3; TRBD2 matches 7 bases. The CDR3 has 15 residues. Germline assignment: CDR1 SGHRS and CDR2 YFSETQ. Trimming cost V 7 bases and J 2 bases; bases outside gene matches: 10. The CDR3 protein is CASRPTGGYTDTQYF. In nucleotides, the CDR3 is TGCGCCAGCCGCCCCACCGGGGGGTACACAGATACGCAGTATTTT.

The chain uses TRBV13 and TRBJ2-1; 10 nucleotides match TRBD1. Trimming at V came to 3 bases and at J to 10 bases, leaving 9 bases not matched to a gene. The length of the CDR3 is 15 residues. Germline V gives CDR1 PRHDT, CDR2 FYEKMQ (reference sequence). The DNA of the CDR3 is TGTGCCAGCAGCTTCAGACAGGGGGCCCCTGGCGAGCAGTTCTTC. Translating gives CASSFRQGAPGEQFF.